Given below is one TCR beta chain in context. Its antigen is as yet unknown. The data were taken from a study of CD8+ T cells in alopecia areata. V gave up 1 base and J gave up 3 bases, with 6 bases separating them. Germline CDR1 SGHTA, CDR2 FQGNSA. The CDR3 runs to 13 residues. General study findings and limits: Normal scalp showed lower clonality than lesional scalp, especially alopecia totalis/universalis.

In each case, RNA was isolated and then reverse transcribed into cDNA as the sequencing template. The data were produced by immunoSEQ multiplex PCR, yet TCRdb's version contains in-frame clones alone and is incomplete. Of fewer than 200,000 clones listed, just under 60% are singletons. The J gene is TRBJ1-1, the V gene TRBV7-2; D gene ambiguous. This receptor was obtained from a human donor with alopecia areata. The sample consisted of CD4+ T cells sorted from blood, taken at week 0. CDR3 sequence reads: CASSLVVDTEAFF. The CDR3 nucleotides read TGTGCCAGCAGCTTAGTGGTCGACACTGAAGCTTTCTTT.